This T cell receptor (beta chain) was retrieved from a study of technical replicates of blood from a handful of donors. Germline V gene data show CDR1 as MNHEY and CDR2 as SVGAGI. V was clipped by 6 bases and J by 4 bases, with 12 bases between them. This CDR3 region has 13 residues. TCRdb keeps only in-frame clones here, not all; method: immunoSEQ multiplex PCR. The sample has approximately 82,000 clones; approximately 94% are singletons. V gene TRBV6-5 combines with J gene TRBJ2-5; D gene ambiguous. Sequenced material: T cells isolated from PBMCs. The TCR was taken from a human donor in good health. CDR3 bases: TGTGCCAGCAGCGAGGTTTTGGGAGAGACCCAGTACTTC. Residues: CASSEVLGETQYF.